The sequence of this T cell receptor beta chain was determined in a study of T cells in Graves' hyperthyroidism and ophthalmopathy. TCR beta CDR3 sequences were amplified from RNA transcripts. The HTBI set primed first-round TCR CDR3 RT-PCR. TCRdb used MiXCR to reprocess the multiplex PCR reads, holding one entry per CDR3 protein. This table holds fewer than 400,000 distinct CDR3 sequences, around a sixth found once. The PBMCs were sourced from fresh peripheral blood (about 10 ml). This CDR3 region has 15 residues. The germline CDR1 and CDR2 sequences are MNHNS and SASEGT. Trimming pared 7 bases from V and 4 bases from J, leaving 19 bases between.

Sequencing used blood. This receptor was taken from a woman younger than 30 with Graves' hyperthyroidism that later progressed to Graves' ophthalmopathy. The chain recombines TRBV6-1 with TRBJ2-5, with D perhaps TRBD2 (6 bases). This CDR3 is CASKDLGPGGETQYF. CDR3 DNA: TGTGCCAGCAAAGATTTGGGCCCCGGGGGAGAGACCCAGTACTTC.